This entry features one TCR beta chain sequence. The data belong to a study of blood T cell repertoires in COVID-19. In the study overall: Acute and convalescent COVID-19 samples came from the United States, Italy and Spain. Sample material is recorded as cDNA or gDNA derived from T cells, B-cell-depleted T cells, or PBMCs.

J lost 4 bases, V lost 4 bases, and 7 bases had no gene match. CDR3 length equals 16 residues. Germline-derived CDR1 and CDR2 are MNHEY and SVGEGT. In the authors' workflow: Using reference gene primer amplification, nucleated cell counts were estimated. The data were produced by immunoSEQ multiplex PCR, yet TCRdb's version contains in-frame clones alone and is incomplete. V and J calls and clone size are copied from that table; D and trimming were computed from the DNA. The sample includes fewer than 250,000 clones, about 80% of them seen just once. The sequencing input was peripheral blood. The chain carries TRBV6-2 or TRBV6-3 and TRBJ2-3; 11 positions agree with TRBD2. This TCR derives from a woman of 80 years or more with acute or convalescent COVID-19. CDR3 loop: CASSSSGTSGPDTQYF. CDR3 nucleotides: TGTGCCAGCAGTTCTTCCGGGACTAGCGGCCCAGATACGCAGTATTTT.